Described below is a single TCR beta chain sequence and its context. Its antigen is unknown. The source of the sample is a study of cytomegalovirus exposure and HLA in healthy donors. The CDR3 is 15 residues long. Trimming cost V 2 bases and J 1 base; bases outside gene matches: 4. CDR1 is SEHNR and CDR2 is FQNEAQ in the germline V gene (reference sequence). Broader study findings: Most CMV-associated TCR beta chains were later found to appear HLA-restricted.

Amplification used 60 Vbeta primers and 13 Jbeta primers. Assay used: immunoSEQ multiplex PCR; TCRdb lists only in-frame clones, some missing. The profile covers 150,000 to 200,000 clones, with roughly 86% appearing a single time and about 3.5% taken by the ten largest. The V gene is TRBV7-9, the J gene TRBJ2-5, with 7 bases that match TRBD1. This receptor was obtained from a man aged 35 to 55 in good health and CMV-seropositive. Sequencing used PBMCs. CDR3 region: CASSLRTGFQETQYF. The DNA for the CDR3 is TGTGCCAGCAGCTTAAGGACAGGTTTCCAAGAGACCCAGTACTTC.